Presented here are 6 T cell receptor beta chains from one specimen sequenced in a study of blood T cell repertoires in COVID-19. The assay was immunoSEQ multiplex PCR, and TCRdb's table has in-frame clones only and misses some. This repertoire shows over 70,000 clones, around 90% found once; its top ten account for 11%. Specimen: peripheral blood. These receptors all stem from a man at least 80 years old with acute or convalescent COVID-19.

The CDR3 DNA follows: TGTGCCAGCATTGCCAGGGGCACCGGGGAGCTGTTTTTT. This encodes CASIARGTGELFF. The chain is built from TRBV27 and TRBJ2-2, with TRBD1 as a possible D gene (6 bases). The CDR3 is made up of 13 amino acids. V was pared by 7 bases and J by 4 bases, with 10 bases between. CDR1 and CDR2 from the germline V gene are MNHEY and SMNVEV (reference sequence).

The chain employs TRBV30 and TRBJ1-1, with D perhaps TRBD1 (5 bases). Germline CDR1 is GTSNPN and CDR2 is SVGIG (reference sequence). This CDR3 contains 11 residues. V lost 3 bases, J lost 5 bases, and 7 bases lay in between. CDR3 loop: CAWSQGTEAFF. The CDR3 coding sequence is TGTGCCTGGAGCCAGGGAACTGAAGCTTTCTTT.

The V and J genes are TRBV27 and TRBJ1-5, with D perhaps TRBD1 (5 bases). CDR3 size: 15 residues. V lost 5 bases and J 2 bases, leaving 13 bases between the germline ends. Germline V gives CDR1 MNHEY, CDR2 SMNVEV (reference sequence). In DNA, the CDR3 is TGTGCCAGCAGTAGGGCTACAGGCGGCAATCAGCCCCAGCATTTT. This sequence encodes CASSRATGGNQPQHF.

V is TRBV5-1 and J is TRBJ1-6; maybe TRBD1 (6 bases). CDR1 is SGHRS and CDR2 is YFSETQ in the germline V gene. There are 16 residues in the CDR3. V dropped 3 bases and J dropped 10 bases, with 20 bases sitting between them. In DNA form, the CDR3 reads TGCGCCAGCAGCTCCCAGGACAGTTCCTCTGGATCACCCCTCCACTTT. It yields the protein CASSSQDSSSGSPLHF.

The rearrangement uses TRBV5-1 and TRBJ1-5; no clear D gene. The CDR3 length is 13 residues. Germline V gene sequence: CDR1 SGHRS, CDR2 YFSETQ. Trimming removed 4 bases from V and 5 bases from J, with 10 bases in between. The CDR3 is CASSPEVDQPQHF. DNA of the CDR3: TGCGCCAGCAGCCCGGAGGTGGATCAGCCCCAGCATTTT.

This clone was recorded only once. The V gene is TRBV6-5, the J gene TRBJ1-2, with D tentatively TRBD1 (5 bases). The V gene lost 6 bases and the J gene lost 8 bases, with 10 bases spanning the gap. The CDR3 totals 11 residues. From germline, CDR1 is MNHEY and CDR2 SVGAGI. The CDR3 bases are TGTGCCAGCAGCCAGGGTGAGGGCTACACCTTC. Its protein is CASSQGEGYTF.